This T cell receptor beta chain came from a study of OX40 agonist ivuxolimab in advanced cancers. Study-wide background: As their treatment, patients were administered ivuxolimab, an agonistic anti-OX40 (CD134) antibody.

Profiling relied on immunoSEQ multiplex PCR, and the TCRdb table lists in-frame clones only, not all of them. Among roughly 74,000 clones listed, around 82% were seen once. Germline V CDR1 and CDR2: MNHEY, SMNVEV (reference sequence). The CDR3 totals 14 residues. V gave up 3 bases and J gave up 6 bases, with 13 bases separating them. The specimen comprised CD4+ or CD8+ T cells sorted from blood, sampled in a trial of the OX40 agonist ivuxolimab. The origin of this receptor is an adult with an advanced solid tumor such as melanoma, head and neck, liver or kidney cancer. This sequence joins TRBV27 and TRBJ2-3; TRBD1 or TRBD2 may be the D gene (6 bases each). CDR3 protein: CASSFGGGTDTQYF. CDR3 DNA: TGTGCCAGCAGTTTTGGAGGGGGGACGGATACGCAGTATTTT.